Below, one TCR beta chain is given with its context. The target of this receptor is not known. The sample holds no much larger clone one base away, and base qualities are not on file. V loses 6 bases, J loses 0 bases, and the germline ends lie 11 bases apart. Via the germline V gene, CDR1 is MNHEY and CDR2 SVGAGI. From the cysteine through the phenylalanine, the CDR3 covers 14 amino acids. Here the CDR3 DNA is all that survives: 42 bases in frame from base 1. This sample is part of a study of shared clonotypes between healthy human individuals (TCRdb year 2020). A note on the overall study: The cohort comprised a couple of women and a few men aged 18 to 49 years. For each donor, three plates each were used for CD4 naive and CD4 memory, two plates were used for CD8 naive, and one plate was used for CD8 memory. Different laboratories and diverse techniques were used to prepare libraries and sequence TCR repertoires, to increase sequencing depth and limit assay-specific biases. To estimate repertoire size and how much clonotypes are shared between individuals, the study performed deep sequencing of blood TCR repertoires from roughly five healthy adults. Per donor, leukapheresis produced somewhere between about 0.9 and 9.5 billion PBMCs. On the study overall, not on this receptor specifically: Across four donors, approximately 4.9% of naive CD4, roughly 3.5% of naive CD8, around 2.5% of memory CD4, and 0.4% of memory CD8 clonotypes were shared. Clonotypes shared by all four sorted-subset donors showed higher generation probabilities than non-shared clonotypes. Naive subsets generally had larger estimated clonotype richness than memory subsets did. Because the study included a small number of donors, the genetic and exposure-history diversity represented was limited. Pairwise subsampling led to the expectation that sequencing depth would affect the degree of clonotype sharing among donors. Sampling was limited to blood, and TCR repertoires in tissue likely differ from TCR repertoires in blood. Even with the large sequencing depth, rarefaction of the sorted-subset datasets indicated that sequencing was incomplete.

The donors were healthy, HIV-negative adults with no recently reported acute infections or vaccinations. All donors were Caucasian adults living in Nashville, Tennessee, USA. Magnetic negative selection was used to enrich CD4+ T cells, after which naive cells were positively selected on CD45RA and the negative fraction became the memory subset. After blood collection by leukapheresis, PBMCs were isolated using Ficoll-Histopaque density gradient centrifugation and then cryopreserved in the vapor phase of liquid nitrogen. Purity and quantity of every magnetically sorted T cell population were checked by analytical flow cytometry. Each sorted fraction had its genomic DNA isolated and then quantified by UV absorbance on a Nanodrop 2000c. TCR CDR3 regions were amplified from genomic DNA by multiplex PCR using the deep immunoSEQ assay. Genomic DNA extracted from each cell subset was distributed evenly over all wells of several immunoSEQ 96-well plates, and each plate served as one replicate. Each replicate PCR for sorted subsets received 200 ng genomic DNA, equal to about 30,000 T cell genomes. Purified libraries were quantified with a Qubit 3.0 fluorometer, sized on a Bioanalyzer 2100, and re-quantified with the KAPA Library Quantification kit. Every immunoSEQ 96-well plate was sequenced on a dedicated single-read 150-cycle Illumina NextSeq 550 flow cell. In the authors' own workflow: Because only junctional sequences without quality scores were contained in the immunoSEQ output, filtering matching that applied to full-length reads could not be performed. Sequences were annotated with PyIR, a Python wrapper for IgBLAST v1.9, using IMGT germline references to assign V/J genes and CDR3. Reads were removed for weak V/J assignments (E-value above 1e-6), missing CDR3, stop codons, out-of-frame junctions, or ambiguous translated residues. A V3J clonotype was defined by an identical inferred V gene, J gene, and CDR3 amino acid sequence. The percentage overlap between two repertoires was calculated by dividing the number of shared unique clonotypes by the size of the smaller repertoire. Repertoire richness was assessed with RTK rarefaction, the Chao1 estimator, and Recon v2.1 estimates of unobserved clonotypes. OLGA was used to compute generation probabilities for all TCRbeta clonotypes that the gDNA method yielded from a handful of donors. TCRdb re-hosts the immuneACCESS table, in-frame sequences only. Its copies lack some clones; in the studies checked, an unresolved V gene accounts for under half of them, and the cause for the rest is not known. V, J and clone size reflect that table, while D and trimming were determined from the DNA. The sample includes 1.6 million or so clones, with over 95% observed a single time. The top ten clones comprise more than 0.9% of the sample.

The sequence was collected from a man in his thirties or forties in good health. The V and J segments used are TRBV6-5 and TRBJ1-1; the D gene assignment is ambiguous. Sequencing was performed on naive CD4+ T cells sorted from blood. The cell subset or site label of this sample denotes: CD45RA+ positively selected. The DNA sequence follows: TGTGCCAGCAGAGGGATTCGGTTGAACACTGAAGCTTTCTTT. This translates into CASRGIRLNTEAFF.